One sample yielded the 10 T cell receptor beta chains listed below, sequenced in a study of cytomegalovirus exposure and HLA in healthy donors. PCR involved 60 Vbeta and 13 Jbeta primers. The protocol was immunoSEQ multiplex PCR, while the TCRdb copy is restricted to in-frame clones and leaves out a portion. The sample lists roughly 110,000 clones, under 80% occurring once. Material for sequencing was PBMCs. All receptors come from a woman aged 35 to 49 in good health and CMV-seropositive.

The chain combines TRBV7-9 with TRBJ2-3, with TRBD2 matching over 8 bases. With 5 bases clipped from V and 6 bases from J, the junction kept 16 bases outside the gene matches. The germline CDR1 and CDR2 sequences are SEHNR and FQNEAQ (reference sequence). The CDR3 totals 17 residues. The CDR3 coding sequence is TGTGCCAGCAGCCCCCGGGGGGCGGGGGGCGGCCTGGATACGCAGTATTTT. Translating it yields CASSPRGAGGGLDTQYF.

The rearrangement joins TRBV30 to TRBJ1-2; the D gene is possibly TRBD1 (6 bases). V dropped 4 bases and J dropped 8 bases, with 23 bases sitting between them. This CDR3 has 15 amino acids. CDR1 is GTSNPN, CDR2 SVGIG, per germline (reference sequence). The DNA for the CDR3 is TGTGCCTGGACTCCTCCTGCCCGGGGGGCGCGAGGCTACACCTTC. Translating gives CAWTPPARGARGYTF.

The sample holds a few counts of this clone. The J gene is TRBJ1-1, the V gene TRBV6-1; TRBD1 matches 10 bases. V shed 2 bases, J shed 1 base, and the junction held 4 bases outside the gene matches. Looked up from germline, CDR1 is MNHNS and CDR2 is SASEGT. This CDR3 contains 16 residues. The CDR3 DNA reads TGTGCCAGCAGTGAAAAGGGACAGGGGACGAACACTGAAGCTTTCTTT. Translated, it gives CASSEKGQGTNTEAFF.

The rearrangement joins TRBV6-5 to TRBJ1-6, with D perhaps TRBD1 (5 bases). Germline loops: CDR1 MNHEY, CDR2 SVGAGI. Between the trimmed V and J ends, which lost 4 bases and 10 bases, there was a span of 11 bases. The CDR3 has 13 residues. CDR3 nucleotide sequence: TGTGCCAGCAGTTCGGCCCGGGGGTCACCCCTCCACTTT. Amino acids: CASSSARGSPLHF.

This clone was detected a few times. V usage is TRBV9 and J usage is TRBJ1-5; TRBD1 matches at 9 bases. The CDR3 spans 16 residues. The trim removed 3 bases at V and 1 base at J, leaving 5 bases unmatched. The V gene's germline CDR1 is SGDLS and CDR2 YYNGEE. CDR3 DNA sequence: TGTGCCAGCAGCGCAAGACAGGGGGGAAGCAATCAGCCCCAGCATTTT. It translates to CASSARQGGSNQPQHF.

The chain uses TRBV7-2 and TRBJ2-7, with TRBD2 matching over 9 bases. CDR3 length: 14 residues. Germline CDR1 is SGHTA and CDR2 is FQGNSA. J gave up 1 base and V 5 bases, and 3 bases lay outside the gene matches. The chain's CDR3 is CASSISGGSYEQYF. Written as DNA, the CDR3 is TGTGCCAGCAGCATAAGCGGGGGGTCCTACGAGCAGTACTTC.

CDR3 in DNA: TGTGCCAGCAGTCGAGATAGCAATCAGCCCCAGCATTTT. Amino acid sequence: CASSRDSNQPQHF. The J gene is TRBJ1-5, the V gene TRBV6-6; D unclear. The CDR3 length is 13 residues. CDR1 is MNHNY, CDR2 SVGAGI, per germline (reference sequence). V lost 5 bases and J 0 bases, leaving 5 bases between the germline ends.

The chain uses TRBV19 and TRBJ1-5; 8 positions match TRBD1. CDR1 is LNHDA and CDR2 is SQIVND in the germline V gene (reference sequence). The CDR3 totals 15 residues. Germline trimming cut 6 bases from V and 3 bases from J; bases unmatched to any gene: 7. CDR3 bases: TGTGCCAGTAGCGCGGACAGGGACTTCAATCAGCCCCAGCATTTT. It encodes CASSADRDFNQPQHF.

Only a few counts were recorded for this clone. The V gene is TRBV6-4, the J gene TRBJ2-2; a possible D gene is TRBD1 (6 bases). Looked up from germline, CDR1 is MRHNA and CDR2 is SNTAGT. The CDR3 contains 15 residues. The V and J ends lost 3 bases and 4 bases respectively, with 12 bases between them. CDR3 coding DNA: TGTGCCAGCAGTGAACGGACAGACAGCACCGGGGAGCTGTTTTTT. It specifies CASSERTDSTGELFF.

This chain joins TRBV10-1 and TRBJ1-2; possibly TRBD1 for D (5 bases). Trimming cost V 3 bases and J 4 bases, with 9 bases left between them. CDR1 is WNHNN, CDR2 SYGVQD, per germline (reference sequence). This CDR3 spans 13 amino acids. The CDR3: CASSDRVFYGYTF. In DNA, the CDR3 is TGCGCCAGCAGTGACAGGGTCTTCTATGGCTACACCTTC.